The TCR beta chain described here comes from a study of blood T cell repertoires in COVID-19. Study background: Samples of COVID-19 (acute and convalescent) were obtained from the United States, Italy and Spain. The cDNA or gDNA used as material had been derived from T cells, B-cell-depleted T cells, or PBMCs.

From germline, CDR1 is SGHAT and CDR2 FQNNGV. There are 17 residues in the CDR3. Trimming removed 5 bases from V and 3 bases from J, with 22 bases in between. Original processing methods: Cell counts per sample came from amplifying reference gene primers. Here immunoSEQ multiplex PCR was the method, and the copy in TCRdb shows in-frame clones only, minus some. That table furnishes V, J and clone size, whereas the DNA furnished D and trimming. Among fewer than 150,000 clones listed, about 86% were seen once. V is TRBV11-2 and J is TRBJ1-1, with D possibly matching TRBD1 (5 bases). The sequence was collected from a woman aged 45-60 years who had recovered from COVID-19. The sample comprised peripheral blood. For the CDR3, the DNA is TGTGCCAGCAGCGAAAGCCCGGGACTCTCAACGGACACTGAAGCTTTCTTT. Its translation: CASSESPGLSTDTEAFF.